Listed below are T cell receptor beta chains from one sample, sequenced in a study of T cells in Graves' hyperthyroidism and ophthalmopathy. TCRdb ran MiXCR on the multiplex PCR reads and lists one entry per CDR3 protein. The sample gives about 720,000 distinct CDR3 sequences, under 20% of which show up once; over 15% is in the top ten. Sequenced: blood. These receptors came from a woman aged 45-60 years with Graves' hyperthyroidism that later progressed to Graves' ophthalmopathy. The CDR3 runs from the conserved cysteine through the conserved F or W. Each record gives: V gene, J gene, D gene, clone size, CDR3 protein, CDR3 DNA. The D gene is left open where the match is weak. Rows give clone size only sometimes, using once, few, many, or a class for an expanded clone.

>TRBV11-2|TRBJ1-3|TRBD1|NA
CASSLRDSIYF
TGTGCCAGCAGCCTCCGGGACAGCATATATTTT
>TRBV15|TRBJ1-1|TRBD1|many
CATSKGQGNTEAFF
TGTGCCACCAGCAAGGGACAGGGGAACACTGAAGCTTTCTTT
>TRBV2|TRBJ2-2|NA|many
CASSETLGSTGELFF
TGTGCCAGCAGTGAAACCTTGGGAAGCACCGGGGAGCTGTTTTTT
>TRBV6-1|TRBJ1-6|NA|few
CASSPTQGLGSPLHF
TGTGCCAGCAGCCCCACCCAGGGTCTTGGTTCACCCCTCCACTTT
>TRBV7-3|TRBJ1-1|TRBD1|few
CASSRGRGTGVNTETFF
TGTGCCAGCAGCCGCGGGCGGGGGACAGGGGTGAACACTGAAACTTTCTTT
>TRBV11-2|TRBJ1-1|NA|many
CASSFILDAETEAFF
TGTGCCAGCAGCTTTATCCTAGACGCGGAAACTGAAGCTTTCTTT
>TRBV18|TRBJ1-4|NA|NA
CASSPLGLGYNEKLFF
TGTGCCAGCTCACCCCTTGGACTCGGCTATAATGAAAAACTGTTTTTT
>TRBV5-1|TRBJ2-7|TRBD1|many
CASSSHRGLTYEQYF
TGCGCCAGCAGCTCCCACAGGGGGTTGACCTACGAGCAGTACTTC
>TRBV5-1|TRBJ2-5|NA|NA
CASGSTPQETQYF
TGCGCCAGCGGATCGACACCGCAAGAGACCCAGTACTTC
>TRBV3-1|TRBJ2-1|NA|few
CASSLQGSNEQFF
TGTGCCAGCAGCCTACAGGGTAGCAATGAGCAGTTCTTC
>TRBV6-1|TRBJ2-5|TRBD1|many
CASSGGRLRGQGWETQYF
TGTGCCAGCAGTGGCGGCCGCTTGAGGGGACAGGGCTGGGAGACCCAGTACTTC
>TRBV6-2/TRBV6-3|TRBJ1-1|NA|few
CASSDIMNTEAFF
TGTGCCAGCAGTGACATAATGAACACTGAAGCTTTCTTT
>TRBV14|TRBJ2-7|NA|once
CASSQVAGFTYEQYF
TGTGCCAGCAGCCAAGTTGCAGGTTTCACCTACGAGCAGTACTTC
>TRBV5-1|TRBJ2-7|NA|few
CASSLAGRLTYEQYF
TGCGCCAGCAGCTTGGCGGGGCGATTAACCTACGAGCAGTACTTC
>TRBV12-3/TRBV12-4|TRBJ2-6|NA|NA
CASSTIKAGANVLTF
TGTGCCAGCAGTACGATCAAAGCGGGGGCCAACGTCCTGACTTTC
>TRBV20-1|TRBJ2-7|NA|NA
CSASLLGATYEQYF
TGCAGTGCTAGTTTACTAGGGGCTACCTACGAGCAGTACTTC
>TRBV7-8|TRBJ2-5|NA|once
CATWDFLETQYF
TGTGCGACCTGGGACTTCTTAGAGACCCAGTACTTC
>TRBV11-3|TRBJ2-1|NA|NA
CASSPRTAYNEQFF
TGTGCCAGCAGCCCCCGGACAGCTTACAATGAGCAGTTCTTC
>TRBV5-1|TRBJ1-3|TRBD1|NA
CASSLAGGQGAGDTIYF
TGCGCCAGCAGCTTGGCCGGGGGACAGGGGGCCGGAGACACCATATATTTT
>TRBV27|TRBJ2-1|TRBD1|few
CASSFQDRPNEQFF
TGTGCCAGCAGTTTCCAGGACAGGCCCAATGAGCAGTTCTTC
>TRBV14|TRBJ1-2|TRBD1|NA
CASSHEGPGQGARSYGYTF
TGTGCCAGCAGCCACGAGGGTCCGGGACAGGGGGCTCGTAGCTATGGCTACACCTTC
>TRBV11-2|TRBJ2-7|TRBD2|NA
CASSPSRASGGQHF
TGTGCCAGCAGCCCCAGTAGGGCTAGCGGGGGTCAGCACTTC
>TRBV6-1|TRBJ2-1|TRBD2|few
CASKTAGGYEQFF
TGTGCCAGCAAAACAGCGGGGGGCTATGAGCAGTTCTTC
>TRBV20-1|TRBJ2-3|TRBD2|few
CSARLAGDSTDTQYF
TGCAGTGCCAGACTAGCGGGGGACTCCACAGATACGCAGTATTTT
>TRBV20-1|TRBJ1-4|NA|NA
CSARIARIRTNEKLFF
TGCAGTGCTAGGATTGCGAGGATCCGAACTAATGAAAAACTGTTTTTT
>TRBV20-1|TRBJ2-7|NA|many
CSARVPGPYEQYF
TGCAGTGCTAGAGTTCCCGGACCCTACGAGCAGTACTTC
>TRBV6-1|TRBJ1-1|NA|few
CAAGEQMNTEAFF
TGTGCCGCTGGGGAACAGATGAACACTGAAGCTTTCTTT
>TRBV7-3|TRBJ1-1|NA|many
CASSLGLGALNTEAFF
TGTGCCAGCAGCTTAGGCTTGGGGGCCCTGAACACTGAAGCTTTCTTT
>TRBV20-1|TRBJ2-2|TRBD2|NA
CSARGLLAGELFF
TGCAGTGCTAGAGGCCTACTAGCGGGGGAGCTGTTTTTT
>TRBV30|TRBJ2-2|TRBD2|many
CAWSGLAVANTGELFF
TGTGCCTGGAGTGGACTAGCTGTCGCGAACACCGGGGAGCTGTTTTTT
>TRBV18|TRBJ1-4|TRBD1|NA
CASSPRDSPEKLFF
TGTGCCAGCTCACCCCGGGACAGCCCTGAAAAACTGTTTTTT
>TRBV7-9|TRBJ2-7|TRBD1|many
CASSLPQGVSYEQYF
TGTGCCAGCAGCTTACCCCAGGGGGTATCCTACGAGCAGTACTTC
>TRBV19|TRBJ1-1|NA|few
CASTTGQNTEAFF
TGTGCCAGTACCACGGGACAAAACACTGAAGCTTTCTTT
>TRBV20-1|TRBJ1-2|NA|many
CSAIDWTDGARGYTF
TGCAGTGCTATCGATTGGACAGACGGCGCTCGGGGCTACACCTTC
>TRBV2|TRBJ1-5|NA|few
CASSEILGNQPQHF
TGTGCCAGCAGTGAGATACTTGGCAATCAGCCCCAGCATTTT
>TRBV12-3/TRBV12-4|TRBJ1-6|TRBD1|many
CASRTGGHSPLHF
TGTGCCAGCAGGACAGGGGGCCATTCACCCCTCCACTTT
>TRBV6-6|TRBJ1-1|TRBD1|few
CASSYGLGKKGALGTEAFF
TGTGCCAGCAGTTACGGGTTGGGTAAAAAGGGGGCGCTTGGCACTGAAGCTTTCTTT
>TRBV7-8|TRBJ1-4|NA|NA
CASSLMVPGWGGTNEKLFF
TGTGCCAGCAGCTTAATGGTCCCAGGGTGGGGAGGGACTAATGAAAAACTGTTTTTT
>TRBV20-1|TRBJ2-5|TRBD2|few
CSAAMSGGTGETQYF
TGCAGTGCTGCGATGAGCGGGGGTACGGGGGAGACCCAGTACTTC
>TRBV5-1|TRBJ2-2|NA|few
CASSIGDTRTYHTGELFF
TGCGCCAGCAGCATAGGGGACACTCGAACCTATCACACCGGGGAGCTGTTTTTT
>TRBV6-2/TRBV6-3|TRBJ1-3|NA|few
CASSYSTGSTIYF
TGTGCCAGCAGTTACTCGACAGGAAGCACCATATATTTT
>TRBV12-3/TRBV12-4|TRBJ2-1|TRBD1|many
CASSSGGQGASEQFF
TGTGCCAGCAGTTCGGGGGGACAGGGGGCATCTGAGCAGTTCTTC
>TRBV12-3/TRBV12-4|TRBJ2-2|TRBD2|NA
CASTVIAGGTGELFF
TGTGCCAGCACCGTAATAGCGGGGGGAACCGGGGAGCTGTTTTTT
>TRBV11-2|TRBJ2-5|TRBD1|NA
CASSPWDSTQETQYF
TGTGCCAGCAGCCCTTGGGACAGCACTCAAGAGACCCAGTACTTC
>TRBV6-2/TRBV6-3|TRBJ2-7|NA|few
CASSARTPRRGEQYF
TGTGCCAGCAGTGCCCGGACACCTAGACGGGGCGAGCAGTACTTC
>TRBV7-2|TRBJ2-7|NA|few
CASSLSADSSYEQYF
TGTGCCAGCAGCTTATCGGCGGACAGTTCCTACGAGCAGTACTTC
>TRBV13|TRBJ2-2|NA|NA
CASSADLVAGELFF
TGTGCCAGCAGCGCAGACCTCGTGGCCGGGGAGCTGTTTTTT
>TRBV6-1|TRBJ1-3|NA|NA
CASTGRVSGNTIYF
TGTGCCAGCACGGGCAGGGTCTCTGGAAACACCATATATTTT
>TRBV11-3|TRBJ2-5|TRBD1|NA
CASGISTGGWQETQYF
TGTGCCAGCGGCATCTCGACAGGGGGGTGGCAAGAGACCCAGTACTTC
>TRBV7-2|TRBJ2-4|TRBD1|NA
CASSLVSPDRAKNIQYF
TGTGCCAGCAGCTTAGTGTCCCCCGACAGGGCAAAAAACATTCAGTACTTC
>TRBV11-2|TRBJ1-3|NA|few
CASSLAVDSGNTIYF
TGTGCCAGCAGCTTAGCGGTGGACTCTGGAAACACCATATATTTT
>TRBV6-2/TRBV6-3|TRBJ2-1|TRBD1|many
CASRDAGQGAEQFF
TGTGCCAGCAGGGATGCGGGCCAGGGGGCTGAGCAGTTCTTC
>TRBV12-3/TRBV12-4|TRBJ2-2|TRBD2|many
CASSFGGGTGELFF
TGTGCCAGCAGCTTCGGGGGGGGCACCGGGGAGCTGTTTTTT
>TRBV11-2|TRBJ2-3|TRBD2|many
CASSLGWGLAAPDTQYF
TGTGCCAGCAGCTTAGGGTGGGGACTAGCGGCCCCCGATACGCAGTATTTT
>TRBV7-9|TRBJ1-1|NA|many
CASSLLLDTEAFF
TGTGCCAGCAGCTTATTGCTGGACACTGAAGCTTTCTTT
>TRBV3-1|TRBJ2-7|NA|many
CASSQAGFSYEQYF
TGTGCCAGCAGCCAGGCGGGGTTCTCCTACGAGCAGTACTTC
>TRBV11-2|TRBJ1-2|TRBD1|few
CASSSGQDRAYGYTF
TGTGCCAGCAGTTCAGGACAAGACAGGGCGTATGGCTACACCTTC
>TRBV20-1|TRBJ1-3|NA|many
CSASPGYHGNTIYF
TGCAGTGCTAGTCCGGGGTACCATGGAAACACCATATATTTT
>TRBV6-1|TRBJ2-7|NA|few
CASSQTLDTAYEQYF
TGTGCCAGCAGCCAAACCCTGGACACCGCCTACGAGCAGTACTTC